The rows below give T cell receptor beta chains drawn from one sample of a study of blood T cell repertoires in COVID-19. TCRdb's table, derived via immunoSEQ multiplex PCR, lists solely in-frame clones and lacks some. The sample shows a few hundred thousand clones, roughly 92% of them seen only once. The sequenced sample consisted of PBMCs or T cells enriched from blood (not recorded which). Receptors originate from a middle-aged woman who had been exposed to COVID-19. Both conserved end residues are part of each CDR3. The D gene is left open where the match is weak. Only part of the rows carry a size: once, few, many, or a class if the clone is expanded.

TRBJ1-2 NA TRBV29-1 NA TGCAGCGTTGATGCTCGGTCTTATGGCTACACCTTC CSVDARSYGYTF
TRBJ2-1 NA TRBV7-9 TRBD2 TGTGCCAGCAGCTTAAGGGGGGCTAGCGGGAAGGATGAGCAGTTCTTC CASSLRGASGKDEQFF
TRBJ1-6 NA TRBV30 NA TGTGCCTGGAGTTTATTTGATTCACCCCTCCACTTT CAWSLFDSPLHF
TRBJ1-1 NA TRBV11-3 NA TGTGCCAGCAGCTCCCTCGGGAGGAACACTGAAGCTTTCTTT CASSSLGRNTEAFF
TRBJ2-2 NA TRBV9 NA TGTGCCAGCAGCGTCTTGGTGGGGAGTCTCGGAACCGGGGAGCTGTTTTTT CASSVLVGSLGTGELFF
TRBJ1-6 NA TRBV6-5 TRBD1 TGTGCCAGCAGTTACCGGACAGGGGGCCTGTCACCCCTCCACTTT CASSYRTGGLSPLHF
TRBJ2-1 NA TRBV27 TRBD2 TGTGCCAGCAGTGCTTTACTAGCGGGAGATGATAATGAGCAGTTCTTC CASSALLAGDDNEQFF
TRBJ1-3 NA TRBV2 TRBD1 TGTGCCAGCAGTCCCAGGGGGAGTGGAAACACCATATATTTT CASSPRGSGNTIYF
TRBJ2-3 NA TRBV5-6 TRBD2 TGTGCCAGCAGCTTGGCCTTTCGGGGGGGCTGGGATACGCAGTATTTT CASSLAFRGGWDTQYF
TRBJ2-1 once TRBV29-1 TRBD1 TGCAGCGTTGTCTTACAGGGACAGGGATGGAGAAATGAGCAGTTCTTC CSVVLQGQGWRNEQFF
TRBJ2-5 NA TRBV5-1 TRBD1 TGCGCCAGCAGCCTCTCCGGGACAGGGGTAGAGACCCAGTACTTC CASSLSGTGVETQYF
TRBJ1-2 NA TRBV6-5 TRBD1 TGTGCCAGCAGTTACGGGACAGGTTTAATTGGCTACACCTTC CASSYGTGLIGYTF
TRBJ1-2 once TRBV19 NA TGTGCCAGTAGTATCCCGGGGGGTAACTATGGCTACACCTTC CASSIPGGNYGYTF
TRBJ2-7 once TRBV5-6 NA TGTGCCAGCAGCTCGGAGAACGAGCAGTACTTC CASSSENEQYF
TRBJ1-1 NA TRBV27 TRBD1 TGTGCCAGCAGTGCAGGGGGTTTGACTGAAGCTTTCTTT CASSAGGLTEAFF
TRBJ1-4 NA TRBV5-1 NA TGCGCCAGCAGCTCCGGCGGCAGTAGAGAAAAACTGTTTTTT CASSSGGSREKLFF
TRBJ1-2 NA TRBV19 NA TGTGCCAGTAGTATCGACGTCAGAGGGAGCTACACCTTC CASSIDVRGSYTF
TRBJ1-1 NA TRBV19 NA TGTGCCAGTAGTATACCTCAGGGTGGAGGGCGGTACATGAACACTGAAGCTTTCTTT CASSIPQGGGRYMNTEAFF
TRBJ2-6 NA TRBV5-4 TRBD1 TGTGCCAGCAGCCTTAAAGGACAGGGAGTGTCTGGGGCCAACGTCCTGACTTTC CASSLKGQGVSGANVLTF
TRBJ1-2 NA TRBV12-3/TRBV12-4 TRBD1 TGTGCCAGCAGTATGACAGGGGGCGAGGGCTACACCTTC CASSMTGGEGYTF
TRBJ1-1 NA TRBV7-2 TRBD1 TGTGCCAGCAGCCCGCGGACAGGGGCGTGGACTGAAGCTTTCTTT CASSPRTGAWTEAFF
TRBJ2-2 NA TRBV7-6 TRBD2 TGTGCCAGCAGCTTAGAACTAGCGGGGAGGACCGGGGAGCTGTTTTTT CASSLELAGRTGELFF
TRBJ2-2 NA TRBV4-3 TRBD2 TGCGCCAGCAGCCGGCGACTAGCGGGAGGGATCGGGGAGCTGTTTTTT CASSRRLAGGIGELFF
TRBJ1-2 NA TRBV27 NA TGTGCCAGCAGTTTACTACCCGGGGTTGGCTACACCTTC CASSLLPGVGYTF
TRBJ2-7 NA TRBV7-8 NA TGTGCCAGCAGCTTAGTGGTAGCGGTCTCGGAGCAGTACTTC CASSLVVAVSEQYF
TRBJ2-3 NA TRBV10-2 NA TGCGCCAGCAGTGAACCAGGACAGGATACGCAGTATTTT CASSEPGQDTQYF
TRBJ1-1 few TRBV7-6 NA TGTGCCAGCAGCCGACCGGGACAACAGAACACTGAAGCTTTCTTT CASSRPGQQNTEAFF
TRBJ1-2 NA TRBV19 TRBD1 TGTGCCAGTAGTACCGGACAGGGCGGTTTAAGTGGCTACACCTTC CASSTGQGGLSGYTF
TRBJ1-4 few TRBV30 NA TGTGCCTGGAGTGTCTTTCGGGGAGTAGAAGAAAAACTGTTTTTT CAWSVFRGVEEKLFF
TRBJ2-7 NA TRBV6-8 NA TGTGCCAGCAGTTACAAGGAGTTCTCCTACGAGCAGTACTTC CASSYKEFSYEQYF
TRBJ2-2 NA TRBV7-6 TRBD2 TGTGCCAGCAGCTTAGAGCGGGGGGGCCGGAACACCGGGGAGCTGTTTTTT CASSLERGGRNTGELFF
TRBJ1-2 NA TRBV3-1/TRBV3-2 NA TGTGCCAGCAGCCCTAGAGGGGACACCTCCGGCTACACCTTC CASSPRGDTSGYTF
TRBJ1-2 NA TRBV3-1/TRBV3-2 TRBD1 TGTGCCAGCAGCCAAGGGACGACAGGGCTTGGCTACACCTTC CASSQGTTGLGYTF
TRBJ1-6 NA TRBV11-2 NA TGTGCCAGCAGCCAAAATTCACCCCTCCACTTT CASSQNSPLHF
TRBJ2-5 NA TRBV5-8 TRBD1 TGTGCCAGCAGCGAGGGGTGGACAGGGCTAAGGGAGACCCAGTACTTC CASSEGWTGLRETQYF
TRBJ2-5 NA TRBV7-2 NA TGTGCCAGCAGCTTAGTAGTGTGGGAGGAAGAGACCCAGTACTTC CASSLVVWEEETQYF
TRBJ1-1 NA TRBV19 NA TGTGCCAGTATGCGTCGGGAGACTGAAGCTTTCTTT CASMRRETEAFF
TRBJ2-5 NA TRBV18 NA TGTGCCAGCTCACCACCAGAGCTCACTCAGGAATCCGGTTGGGAGACCCAGTACTTC CASSPPELTQESGWETQYF
TRBJ1-1 NA TRBV7-2 TRBD1 TGTGCCAGCAGCTTGACAGGGGCTCCCATAGCTTTCTTT CASSLTGAPIAFF
TRBJ2-2 NA TRBV6-2/TRBV6-3 TRBD2 TGTGCCAGCAGTTACTCGGGACTAGCGGGAGGAACCGGGGAGCTGTTTTTT CASSYSGLAGGTGELFF
TRBJ2-5 once TRBV2 NA TGTGCCAGCAGTGATGGGTCGGGGAACCAAGAGACCCAGTACTTC CASSDGSGNQETQYF
TRBJ2-3 NA TRBV12-3/TRBV12-4 TRBD1 TGTGCCAGCACGACAGGGGGCATCAATACGCAGTATTTT CASTTGGINTQYF